These 22 T cell receptor beta chains were sequenced from one sample in a study of T-cell reconstitution after alpha-beta-depleted transplantation in children. Unique molecular identifiers tagged the TCRbeta library. TCRdb re-called the PCR reads with MiXCR, one entry per CDR3 protein. The sample has 300,000 or so distinct CDR3 sequences; around 20% are singletons. Material: PBMCs, mostly from graft donor cells, obtained 180 days after TCRalphabeta/CD19-depleted stem cell transplant. The receptors stem from a male patient aged 10-17 years who had a stem cell transplant for acute lymphoblastic leukemia, so the T cells may come from the graft donor.

The rearrangement uses TRBV5-1 and TRBJ1-1; no firm D call. Germline CDR1 reads SGHRS; CDR2 reads YFSETQ. V dropped 2 bases and J dropped 8 bases, with 13 bases sitting between them. There are 13 residues in the CDR3. The DNA of the CDR3 is TGCGCCAGCAGCTTACGCACAAGCCAAGAAGCTTTCTTT. Translation gives CASSLRTSQEAFF.

This clonotype was seen just once. The chain joins TRBV10-3 to TRBJ2-3; D is undetermined. V shed 0 bases and J shed 1 base, with 14 bases lying between them. CDR3 length: 17 residues. The germline CDR1 and CDR2 sequences are ENHRY and SYGVKD. CDR3 protein: CAISESSRPLRTDTQYF. The CDR3 DNA sequence: TGTGCCATCAGTGAGTCGAGTCGACCCCTTCGCACAGATACGCAGTATTTT.

This clonotype was recorded a few times. The gene calls are TRBV2 and TRBJ1-1; D remains ambiguous. Per the germline V gene, CDR1 is SNHLY and CDR2 is FYNNEI. Trimming pared 7 bases from V and 1 base from J, leaving 7 bases between. The CDR3 runs to 12 residues. CDR3 DNA: TGTGCCAGCATGTACGGGAACACTGAAGCTTTCTTT. This translates into CASMYGNTEAFF.

The gene calls are TRBV29-1 and TRBJ2-6; D is unresolved. Germline-derived CDR1 and CDR2 are SQVTM and ANQGSEA. The CDR3 sequence is 14 residues long. V lost 4 bases and J lost 1, with 8 bases in between. CDR3 sequence (DNA): TGCAGCGTTGTTCTCCCGTCTGGGGCCAACGTCCTGACTTTC. Translation: CSVVLPSGANVLTF.

The rearrangement joins TRBV6-5 to TRBJ1-1; D ambiguous. The V end lost 0 bases, the J end lost 11 bases, and 13 bases lay between the germline ends. Germline V lookup: CDR1 MNHEY, CDR2 SVGAGI. The CDR3 extends over 13 amino acids. CDR3 sequence (DNA): TGTGCCAGCAGTTACTCGCCAGGCGTGTTCGCTTTCTTT. Translation: CASSYSPGVFAFF.

The chain carries TRBV12-3 or TRBV12-4 and TRBJ2-6; D remains unclear. This CDR3 is built from 15 residues. Trimming cost V 3 bases and J 0 bases, with 6 bases left between them. The CDR3 reads CASSFDLSGANVLTF. DNA of the CDR3: TGTGCCAGCAGTTTTGACCTCTCTGGGGCCAACGTCCTGACTTTC.

The CDR3 DNA follows: TGCAGTGCTAGAGGTAGGGGGGCTGTGAACACTGAAGCTTTCTTT. This encodes CSARGRGAVNTEAFF. V usage is TRBV20-1 and J usage is TRBJ1-1; D might be TRBD1 (6 bases). This CDR3 comprises 15 residues. Germline V gene data show CDR1 as DFQATT and CDR2 as SNEGSKA (reference sequence). Trimming cost V 1 base and J 0 bases, with 12 bases left between them.

Only a few counts were recorded for this clonotype. The chain uses TRBV7-8 and TRBJ2-1; D remains ambiguous. V was pared by 0 bases and J by 4 bases, with 7 bases between. The CDR3 covers 14 residues. Germline CDR1 reads SGHVS; CDR2 reads FQNEAQ. CDR3 sequence (DNA): TGTGCCAGCAGCTTAGCGCTCGTGTACAATGAGCAGTTCTTC. It encodes CASSLALVYNEQFF.

This clonotype appeared once. This rearrangement joins TRBV7-6 to TRBJ1-1; TRBD1 is a possible D gene (6 bases). V shed 5 bases and J shed 1 base, with 14 bases lying between them. Germline loops: CDR1 SGHVS, CDR2 FNYEAQ. This CDR3 is built from 15 residues. The CDR3 nucleotides are TGTGCCAGCAGCCCGCGGGCAGGGGAGAACACTGAAGCTTTCTTT. This gives the protein CASSPRAGENTEAFF.

This clonotype was observed a handful of times. The V and J genes are TRBV7-8 and TRBJ1-1; the D gene is possibly TRBD1 (6 bases). CDR3 length: 15 residues. The germline V gene encodes CDR1 SGHVS and CDR2 FQNEAQ. Trimming left V 3 bases short and J 6 bases short, with 17 bases between. The CDR3 reads CASSFVSTGSPEAFF. The CDR3 coding sequence is TGTGCCAGCAGCTTCGTCTCTACAGGGTCTCCTGAAGCTTTCTTT.

This clonotype came up a few times. The chain uses TRBV29-1 and TRBJ1-2; 7 nucleotides match TRBD1. This CDR3 is built from 13 residues. CDR1 is SQVTM and CDR2 is ANQGSEA in the germline V gene. V lost 6 bases and J lost 4; bases outside the gene matches: 8. The CDR3 DNA reads TGCAGCGTGGACCGGGACAGATTCTATGGCTACACCTTC. Its translation is CSVDRDRFYGYTF.

This clonotype was observed many times. This rearrangement joins TRBV6-1 to TRBJ1-2; no firm D call. V was pared by 6 bases and J by 5 bases, with 16 bases between. The CDR3 totals 14 residues. The V gene's germline CDR1 is MNHNS and CDR2 SASEGT. Here the CDR3 reads CASSLRLAGYGYTF. The DNA for the CDR3 is TGTGCCAGCAGCCTAAGGTTGGCGGGATATGGCTACACCTTC.

This clonotype was seen a handful of times. The CDR3 reads CASSYVSAGRQFF. CDR3 bases: TGTGCCAGCAGCTACGTGTCAGCGGGGCGACAGTTCTTC. The chain links TRBV5-6 to TRBJ2-1; 7 bases fit TRBD2. V trimming: 3 bases; J trimming: 13 bases; junction bases outside the gene matches: 10. This CDR3 has 13 residues. Germline lookup yields CDR1 SGHDT and CDR2 YYEEEE.

As concerns this clonotype: A much larger clone differs from this one at a single base, so this may be a read error. The J gene is TRBJ2-5, the V gene TRBV12-3 or TRBV12-4; D perhaps matches TRBD1 (6 bases). The CDR3 is 10 residues long. DNA for the CDR3: TGTACCAGCAGGGGAGAGACCCAGTACTTC. It is translated as CTSRGETQYF.

The chain combines TRBV7-8 with TRBJ2-2, with D possibly TRBD2 on 6 matching bases. CDR3 length: 14 residues. The V gene lost 3 bases and the J gene lost 3 bases, with 8 bases spanning the gap. The germline V gene encodes CDR1 SGHVS and CDR2 FQNEAQ. CDR3 amino acids: CASSFWGDTGELFF. The CDR3 bases are TGTGCCAGCAGCTTCTGGGGGGACACCGGGGAGCTGTTTTTT. Filled out from reference TRBV7-8 and TRBJ2-2, the complete variable domain reads GAGVSQSPRYKVAKRGQDVALRCDPISGHVSLFWYQQALGQGPEFLTYFQNEAQLDKSGLPSDRFFAERPEGSVSTLKIQRTQQEDSAVYLCASSFWGDTGELFFGEGSRLTVL.

The V call is TRBV19, the J call TRBJ2-7; 9 positions agree with TRBD1. CDR3 length: 14 residues. Unmatched junction bases numbered 6, after V lost 7 bases and J lost 2 bases. CDR1 LNHDA and CDR2 SQIVND come from the germline V gene (reference sequence). CDR3 in amino acids: CASKAGQGPYEQYF. The DNA of the CDR3 is TGTGCCAGTAAGGCCGGACAGGGGCCCTACGAGCAGTACTTC.

This clonotype was picked up many times. The chain links TRBV5-1 to TRBJ2-5; 9 bases are shared with TRBD1. Germline-derived CDR1 and CDR2 are SGHRS and YFSETQ. The trim removed 2 bases at V and 1 base at J, leaving 3 bases unmatched. The CDR3 extends over 15 amino acids. The CDR3: CASSFSGQGQETQYF. The CDR3 DNA reads TGCGCCAGCAGCTTCTCGGGACAGGGCCAAGAGACCCAGTACTTC.

This clonotype was counted at least ten times. The chain is built from TRBV5-5 and TRBJ1-1; D is ambiguous. Germline V gene data show CDR1 as SGHKS and CDR2 as YYEKEE (reference sequence). This CDR3 spans 12 amino acids. Trimming shortened V by 1 base and J by 12 bases, and 13 bases separated the two germline ends. The CDR3 loop reads CASSLLSALTFF. The CDR3 nucleotides are TGTGCCAGCAGCTTGTTGAGTGCACTCACTTTCTTT.

The table lists this clonotype with a few counts. The genes are TRBV7-9 and TRBJ2-5, with a possible D match to TRBD2 (5 bases). The CDR3 covers 15 residues. V shed 5 bases and J shed 5 bases, with 18 bases lying between them. CDR1 and CDR2 from the germline V gene are SEHNR and FQNEAQ (reference sequence). The CDR3 region has the DNA TGTGCCAGCAGCCCCCGAGAGCTCTCGGGGGAGACCCAGTACTTC. Residues: CASSPRELSGETQYF.

This clonotype appeared a few times. The genes are TRBV20-1 and TRBJ2-3; TRBD2 aligns across 9 bases. Germline V gene sequence: CDR1 DFQATT, CDR2 SNEGSKA (reference sequence). The CDR3 is 18 residues long. V was pared by 6 bases and J by 1 base, with 17 bases of the junction left unmatched. The CDR3 loop reads CSARTSAKRPFRTDTQYF. Here the CDR3 DNA reads TGCAGTGCGCGGACTAGCGCTAAGAGGCCTTTTCGCACAGATACGCAGTATTTT.

The rearrangement links TRBV12-3 or TRBV12-4 to TRBJ2-2; D gene unclear. This CDR3 is 14 amino acids long. V lost 3 bases, J lost 1 base, and 6 bases lay in between. The CDR3, as DNA: TGTGCCAGCAGTTTTAATAGGAACACCGGGGAGCTGTTTTTT. Translating it yields CASSFNRNTGELFF.

This clonotype was observed a few times. The chain combines TRBV15 with TRBJ1-2; D is undetermined. The CDR3 has 15 amino acids. Looked up from germline, CDR1 is LNHNV and CDR2 is YYDKDF (reference sequence). Trimming pared 0 bases from V and 7 bases from J, leaving 15 bases between. The CDR3 nucleotides read TGTGCCACCAGCAGAGAGCGGGGTCGGTCTTCTGGCTACACCTTC. Its protein is CATSRERGRSSGYTF.